Described below is a single TCR beta chain sequence and its context. No antigen is known for it. The entry originates in a study of cytomegalovirus exposure and HLA in healthy donors. CDR1 is SGHDT and CDR2 is YYEEEE in the germline V gene. The V end was cut by 0 bases, the J end by 3 bases, with 10 bases between. This CDR3 spans 14 amino acids. Study results and limitations: Later analysis demonstrated an association between a missense DCLRE1C variant and TCR beta V- and J-gene trimming. Later analysis indicated greater clonal expansion among HLA-associated TCR beta chains than among equally common other chains. For most subjects, TCR beta sequences were reported to predict HLA-A and HLA-B alleles with accuracy.

With 60 Vbeta and 13 Jbeta primers, the PCR was carried out. Here immunoSEQ multiplex PCR was the method, and the copy in TCRdb shows in-frame clones only, minus some. The data show about 160,000 clones, more than 60% seen once. This clonotype was obtained from a woman between 45 and 65 years old in good health and CMV-seropositive. J is TRBJ2-7 and V is TRBV5-6, with D perhaps matching TRBD2 (6 bases). The source material was PBMCs. The CDR3 reads CASSLGDSNYEQYF. The DNA of the CDR3 is TGTGCCAGCAGCTTGGGGGACTCTAACTACGAGCAGTACTTC.